These 28 T cell receptor beta chains share one sample of origin, sequenced in a study of cytomegalovirus exposure and HLA in healthy donors. PCR employed 60 Vbeta and 13 Jbeta primers. The table came from immunoSEQ multiplex PCR; TCRdb's copy has only in-frame clones and leaves some out. Among some 150,000 clones listed, about two thirds were seen once. What was sequenced was PBMCs. All receptors derive from a woman in her thirties in good health and CMV-seronegative.

The chain has TRBV5-5 and TRBJ1-5; 8 bases are a match to TRBD1. Looked up from germline, CDR1 is SGHKS and CDR2 is YYEKEE (reference sequence). The CDR3 covers 16 residues. V trimming: 0 bases; J trimming: 9 bases; junction bases outside the gene matches: 11. Here the CDR3 reads CASSLEGTGRGRPQHF. The CDR3 nucleotides read TGTGCCAGCAGCTTGGAGGGGACAGGAAGGGGTAGGCCCCAGCATTTT.

The chain couples TRBV5-6 to TRBJ2-5; 11 positions agree with TRBD2. The CDR3 is 14 amino acids. Trimming at V came to 7 bases and at J to 4 bases, leaving 6 bases not matched to a gene. Looked up from germline, CDR1 is SGHDT and CDR2 is YYEEEE. DNA of the CDR3: TGTGCCAGCGGGGTAGCGGGGGGGCCAGAGACCCAGTACTTC. Protein: CASGVAGGPETQYF. The full variable domain, in which reference TRBV5-6 and TRBJ2-5 provide the parts outside the CDR3, is DAGVTQSPTHLIKTRGQQVTLRCSPKSGHDTVSWYQQALGQGPQFIFQYYEEEERQRGNFPDRFSGHQFPNYSSELNVNALLLGDSALYLCASGVAGGPETQYFGPGTRLLVL.

This chain links TRBV27 with TRBJ2-5, with D maybe TRBD1 (8 bases). The V end was cut by 5 bases, the J end by 11 bases, with 18 bases between. This CDR3 has 13 residues. Germline V lookup: CDR1 MNHEY, CDR2 SMNVEV (reference sequence). The CDR3 here is CASSMTGAGEQYF. CDR3 sequence (DNA): TGTGCCAGCAGTATGACAGGGGCGGGGGAGCAGTACTTC.

This rearrangement joins TRBV15 to TRBJ1-4; the D is unclear. CDR1 is LNHNV, CDR2 YYDKDF, per germline (reference sequence). The CDR3 totals 15 residues. Trimming stripped 3 bases from V and 7 bases from J, with 15 bases between. DNA of the CDR3: TGTGCCACCAGCAGGACCGGGGTCCCTAGTGAAAAACTGTTTTTT. Amino acid sequence: CATSRTGVPSEKLFF.

This clone was recorded a few times. The chain is built from TRBV23-1 and TRBJ2-5, with a weak D call TRBD2 (6 bases). TRBV23-1 is flagged as an ORF with uncertain function. V was cut by 0 bases and J by 1 base, with 15 bases left in between. This CDR3 is built from 17 residues. For the CDR3, the DNA is TGCGCCAGCAGTCAATCAATCGCTAGCGAAGGCCAAGAGACCCAGTACTTC. Its protein product is CASSQSIASEGQETQYF.

The gene calls are TRBV5-4 and TRBJ2-7; possibly TRBD2 for D (6 bases). Germline V gene data show CDR1 as SGHNT and CDR2 as YYREEE (reference sequence). V was cut by 4 bases and J by 4 bases, with 15 bases left in between. This CDR3 spans 14 amino acids. The CDR3 DNA sequence: TGTGCCAGCAGCCCCGGGCAGGGAGGTTACGAGCAGTACTTC. This encodes CASSPGQGGYEQYF.

This clone appeared a single time. The chain uses TRBV19 and TRBJ2-7; D is unclear. Germline CDR1 LNHDA, CDR2 SQIVND (reference sequence). V lost 6 bases and J lost 0, with 12 bases in between. The CDR3 spans 14 residues. The CDR3 reads CASRSVTASYEQYF. In nucleotides, the CDR3 is TGTGCCAGTAGATCGGTCACAGCCTCCTACGAGCAGTACTTC.

The chain joins TRBV18 to TRBJ2-1, with TRBD2 identical over 9 bases. This CDR3 region has 15 residues. Trimming at V came to 0 bases and at J to 9 bases, leaving 6 bases not matched to a gene. Germline assignment: CDR1 KGHSH and CDR2 LQKENI. CDR3 region: CASSPPRREGAEQFF. Written as DNA, the CDR3 is TGTGCCAGCTCACCACCGCGGCGGGAGGGGGCTGAGCAGTTCTTC. Using reference TRBV18 and TRBJ2-1 for the parts outside the CDR3, the full variable domain is NAGVMQNPRHLVRRRGQEARLRCSPMKGHSHVYWYRQLPEEGLKFMVYLQKENIIDESGMPKERFSAEFPKEGPSILRIQQVVRGDSAAYFCASSPPRREGAEQFFGPGTRLTVL.

The chain joins TRBV4-1 to TRBJ1-5; 8 bases align to TRBD1. This CDR3 comprises 15 residues. With 0 bases clipped from V and 7 bases from J, the junction kept 5 bases outside the gene matches. Looked up from germline, CDR1 is MGHRA and CDR2 is YSYEKL. The CDR3 nucleotides read TGCGCCAGCAGCCAAGATCAGGGGGCGGACCAGCCCCAGCATTTT. Encoded protein: CASSQDQGADQPQHF.

On this clone: At the DNA level, this CDR3 is encoded by other sequences in the same sample as well. This chain connects TRBV5-4 to TRBJ1-6; D possibly corresponds to TRBD1 (5 bases). The CDR3 is 14 residues long. Germline loops: CDR1 SGHNT, CDR2 YYREEE (reference sequence). V was cut by 0 bases and J by 5 bases, with 6 bases left in between. The CDR3 DNA is TGTGCCAGCAGCTTGGACAGGAATAATTCACCCCTCCACTTT. Protein: CASSLDRNNSPLHF.

This clone has more than one count but fewer than ten. The chain links TRBV2 to TRBJ1-1; a weak D match, TRBD1 (6 bases). The V gene's germline CDR1 is SNHLY and CDR2 FYNNEI. There are 15 residues in the CDR3. The V and J ends lost 5 bases and 0 bases respectively, with 13 bases between them. This chain's CDR3 is CASSSEDSMNTEAFF. The DNA for the CDR3 is TGTGCCAGCAGTTCCGAGGACAGCATGAACACTGAAGCTTTCTTT.

This clone was recorded only once. The chain recombines TRBV2 with TRBJ2-1, with TRBD2 matching 7 bases. Germline V gene data show CDR1 as SNHLY and CDR2 as FYNNEI. CDR3 length equals 13 residues. The V gene end was trimmed by 5 bases and the J gene end by 9 bases; junction bases not matched to a gene: 7. CDR3 nucleotides: TGTGCCAGCAGTTTCGAGCGGGAAAGTGAGCAGTTCTTC. This codes for CASSFERESEQFF. The whole variable domain, filled in from reference TRBV2 and TRBJ2-1, reads EPEVTQTPSHQVTQMGQEVILRCVPISNHLYFYWYRQILGQKVEFLVSFYNNEISEKSEIFDDQFSVERPDGSNFTLKIRSTKLEDSAMYFCASSFERESEQFFGPGTRLTVL.

The chain recombines TRBV18 with TRBJ2-1; 8 nucleotides align to TRBD1. V gave up 4 bases and J gave up 9 bases; unmatched junction bases: 8. There are 14 residues in the CDR3. Germline CDR1 KGHSH, CDR2 LQKENI. The CDR3 DNA follows: TGTGCCAGCTCACTTGTCCAGGGGGCTGGTGAGCAGTTCTTC. Translated, it gives CASSLVQGAGEQFF.

The chain joins TRBV2 to TRBJ1-3; D is uncertain. Trimming removed 11 bases from V and 0 bases from J, with 26 bases in between. Per the germline V gene, CDR1 is SNHLY and CDR2 is FYNNEI. The CDR3 contains 18 residues. CDR3 region: CAYFMEVRRKSSGNTIYF. The CDR3 DNA sequence: TGTGCCTACTTTATGGAGGTTCGGCGGAAATCCTCTGGAAACACCATATATTTT.

This clone was observed once. This chain connects TRBV7-3 to TRBJ2-5; maybe TRBD1 (7 bases). Trimming pared 5 bases from V and 4 bases from J, leaving 17 bases between. Germline V lookup: CDR1 SGHTA, CDR2 FQGTGA. The CDR3 is 15 amino acids. CDR3: CASSPGGQGGETQYF. CDR3 nucleotide sequence: TGTGCCAGCAGCCCAGGGGGGCAGGGAGGAGAGACCCAGTACTTC.

The chain employs TRBV7-9 and TRBJ1-3; 9 nucleotides agree with TRBD1. Per germline, CDR1 SEHNR and CDR2 FQNEAQ (reference sequence). V shed 0 bases and J 5 bases; nucleotides not matched to a gene: 5. The CDR3 length is 16 residues. The CDR3 reads CASSLAGQGLRNTIYF. The DNA for the CDR3 is TGTGCCAGCAGCTTAGCGGGACAGGGTCTGAGAAACACCATATATTTT.

The chain combines TRBV6-6 with TRBJ1-2; TRBD1 agrees at 9 bases. The CDR3 has 13 amino acids. Trimming cost V 6 bases and J 4 bases; bases outside gene matches: 3. CDR1 is MNHNY, CDR2 SVGAGI, per germline (reference sequence). In DNA form, the CDR3 reads TGTGCCAGCAGCCGGGGACAGGGCTATGGCTACACCTTC. The encoded protein is CASSRGQGYGYTF.

The J gene is TRBJ1-2, the V gene TRBV29-1, with D maybe TRBD1 (6 bases). Germline loops: CDR1 SQVTM, CDR2 ANQGSEA. The CDR3 sequence is 12 residues long. V lost 4 bases and J lost 8, with 14 bases in between. In DNA form, the CDR3 reads TGCAGCGTTGGCGGGGGGGCTGAAGGCTACACCTTC. Protein sequence: CSVGGGAEGYTF.

This chain links TRBV4-1 with TRBJ2-3, with D possibly TRBD2 on 5 matching bases. The CDR3 sequence is 14 residues long. CDR1 MGHRA and CDR2 YSYEKL come from the germline V gene. V lost 4 bases and J lost 4, with 12 bases in between. CDR3 DNA: TGCGCCAGCAGCCGAGGGCTGTGGTCAGATACGCAGTATTTT. Its translation: CASSRGLWSDTQYF.

Only a few counts were recorded for this clone. The CDR3 bases are TGTGCCAGCAGTTACGGCCTAGGGGGAAAACTGTTTTTT. Translating it yields CASSYGLGGKLFF. This sequence joins TRBV6-5 and TRBJ1-4, with D perhaps matching TRBD1 (6 bases). CDR1 is MNHEY and CDR2 is SVGAGI in the germline V gene. The ends were cut back, 2 bases at V and 10 bases at J, with 11 bases in the middle. CDR3 size: 13 residues.

The gene calls are TRBV2 and TRBJ1-3; D gene uncertain. CDR1 SNHLY and CDR2 FYNNEI come from the germline V gene. The CDR3 extends over 12 amino acids. Trimming stripped 7 bases from V and 4 bases from J, with 8 bases between. DNA of the CDR3: TGTGCCAGCACGGGGTCAGGAAACACCATATATTTT. Its translation is CASTGSGNTIYF.

The chain carries TRBV9 and TRBJ2-2, with D possibly being TRBD1 (5 bases). Germline V lookup: CDR1 SGDLS, CDR2 YYNGEE. The ends were cut back, 2 bases at V and 1 base at J, with 6 bases in the middle. The CDR3 has 14 amino acids. The chain's CDR3 is CASSVTGNTGELFF. In DNA, the CDR3 is TGTGCCAGCAGCGTTACAGGGAACACCGGGGAGCTGTTTTTT.

The gene calls are TRBV25-1 and TRBJ2-2; 13 bases are a match to TRBD2. V shed 4 bases and J 5 bases; nucleotides not matched to a gene: 10. CDR1 and CDR2 from the germline V gene are MGHDK and SYGVNS. The CDR3 is 18 residues long. CDR3 sequence (DNA): TGTGCCAGCAGTGGACTTGGACTAGCGGGAGTTTATACCGGGGAGCTGTTTTTT. Translating gives CASSGLGLAGVYTGELFF.

This clone has just a few counts. This chain uses TRBV5-1 with TRBJ2-2, with D unclear. V was cut by 3 bases and J by 1 base, with 13 bases left in between. Germline V gene lookup returns CDR1 SGHRS and CDR2 YFSETQ. The CDR3 extends over 16 amino acids. This chain's CDR3 is CASSSTRLENTGELFF. CDR3 sequence (DNA): TGCGCCAGCAGCTCGACCAGACTGGAGAACACCGGGGAGCTGTTTTTT.

The chain carries TRBV25-1 and TRBJ2-1, with D maybe TRBD2 (5 bases). The length of the CDR3 is 13 residues. V shed 5 bases and J shed 3 bases, with 8 bases lying between them. CDR1 and CDR2 (germline): MGHDK, SYGVNS. The CDR3 bases are TGTGCCAGCAGTAGACTAAACTACAATGAGCAGTTCTTC. Protein sequence: CASSRLNYNEQFF.

The gene calls are TRBV19 and TRBJ1-1; maybe TRBD1 (5 bases). The ends were cut back, 3 bases at V and 1 base at J, with 9 bases in the middle. CDR3 size: 14 residues. The germline V gene has CDR1 LNHDA and CDR2 SQIVND (reference sequence). CDR3 DNA: TGTGCCAGTAGTATTGAAGGGGCGAACACTGAAGCTTTCTTT. It is translated as CASSIEGANTEAFF.

The chain uses TRBV5-1 and TRBJ2-1, with 10 bases matching TRBD2. V dropped 0 bases and J dropped 3; count of bases not matched to a gene: 6. Germline V CDR1 and CDR2: SGHRS, YFSETQ. This CDR3 is built from 17 residues. CDR3 sequence reads: CASSLEGIAGGYNEQFF. DNA of the CDR3: TGCGCCAGCAGCTTGGAAGGGATAGCGGGAGGCTACAATGAGCAGTTCTTC.

V and J are TRBV12-5 and TRBJ2-3; 8 bases match TRBD2. The CDR3 is 15 amino acids. V trimming: 7 bases; J trimming: 0 bases; junction bases outside the gene matches: 6. The V gene's germline CDR1 is LGHNT and CDR2 FRNRAP. The CDR3 region is CASVASGFSTDTQYF. CDR3 DNA sequence: TGTGCTAGTGTGGCTAGCGGGTTCAGCACAGATACGCAGTATTTT.